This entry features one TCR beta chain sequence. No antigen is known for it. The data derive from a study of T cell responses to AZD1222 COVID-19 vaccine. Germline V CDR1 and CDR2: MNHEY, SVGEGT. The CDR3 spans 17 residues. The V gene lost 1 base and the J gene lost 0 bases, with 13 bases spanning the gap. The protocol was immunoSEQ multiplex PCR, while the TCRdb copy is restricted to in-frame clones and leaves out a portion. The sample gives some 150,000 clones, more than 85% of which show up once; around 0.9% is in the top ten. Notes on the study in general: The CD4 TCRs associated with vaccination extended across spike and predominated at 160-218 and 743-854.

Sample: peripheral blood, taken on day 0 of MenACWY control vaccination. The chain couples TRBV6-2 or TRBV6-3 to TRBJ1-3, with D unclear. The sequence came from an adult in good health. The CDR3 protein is CASSYFPIRFSGNTIYF. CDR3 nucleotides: TGTGCCAGCAGTTACTTCCCAATTCGGTTCTCTGGAAACACCATATATTTT.